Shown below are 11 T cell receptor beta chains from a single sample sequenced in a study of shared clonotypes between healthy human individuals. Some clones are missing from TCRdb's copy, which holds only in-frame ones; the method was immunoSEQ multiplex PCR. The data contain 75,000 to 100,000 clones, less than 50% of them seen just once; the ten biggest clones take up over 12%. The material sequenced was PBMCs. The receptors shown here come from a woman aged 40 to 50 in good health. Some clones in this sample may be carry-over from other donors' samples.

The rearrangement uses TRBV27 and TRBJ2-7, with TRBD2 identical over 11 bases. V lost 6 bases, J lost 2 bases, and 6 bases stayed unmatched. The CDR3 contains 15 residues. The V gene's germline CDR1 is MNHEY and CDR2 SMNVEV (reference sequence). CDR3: CASSSGLAGAYEQYF. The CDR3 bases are TGTGCCAGCAGCAGCGGACTAGCGGGTGCCTACGAGCAGTACTTC.

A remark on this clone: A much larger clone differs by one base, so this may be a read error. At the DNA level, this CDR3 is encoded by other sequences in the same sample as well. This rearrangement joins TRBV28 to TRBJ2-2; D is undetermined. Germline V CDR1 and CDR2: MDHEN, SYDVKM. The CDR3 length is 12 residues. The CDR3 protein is CASVSNTGELFF. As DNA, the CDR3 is TGTGCCAGCGTATCGAACACTGGGGAGCTGTTTTTT. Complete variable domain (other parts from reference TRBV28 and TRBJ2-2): DVKVTQSSRYLVKRTGEKVFLECVQDMDHENMFWYRQDPGLGLRLIYFSYDVKMKEKGDIPEGYSVSREKKERFSLILESASTNQTSMYLCASVSNTGELFFGEGSRLTVL.

CDR3 sequence: CASSSRGGPETQYF. CDR3 nucleotide sequence: TGTGCCAGCAGCTCCAGGGGTGGGCCAGAGACCCAGTACTTC. The V call is TRBV7-9, the J call TRBJ2-5; TRBD1 might be the D (6 bases). The ends were cut back, 4 bases at V and 4 bases at J, with 13 bases in the middle. Per the germline V gene, CDR1 is SEHNR and CDR2 is FQNEAQ (reference sequence). The CDR3 has 14 amino acids.

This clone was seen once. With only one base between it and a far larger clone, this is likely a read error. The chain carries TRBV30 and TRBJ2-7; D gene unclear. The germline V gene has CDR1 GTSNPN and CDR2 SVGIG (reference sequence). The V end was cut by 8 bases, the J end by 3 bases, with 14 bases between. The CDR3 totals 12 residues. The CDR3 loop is CALTAAGYEQYF. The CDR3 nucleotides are TGTGCCCTCACCGCCGCCGGCTACGAGCAGTACTTC. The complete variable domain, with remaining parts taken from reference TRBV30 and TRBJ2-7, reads SQTIHQWPATLVQPVGSPLSLECTVEGTSNPNLYWYRQAAGRGLQLLFYSVGIGQISSEVPQNLSASRPQDRQFILSSKKLLLSDSGFYLCALTAAGYEQYFGPGTRLTVT.

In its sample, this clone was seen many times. CDR3 residues: CASRGGWGTGELFF. CDR3 in DNA: TGCGCCAGCAGGGGCGGCTGGGGCACCGGGGAGCTGTTTTTT. This rearrangement joins TRBV10-2 to TRBJ2-2; D gene unclear. The germline V and J ends were trimmed by 6 bases and 4 bases, with 12 bases remaining between them. The CDR3 is made up of 14 amino acids. The germline gives CDR1 WSHSY, CDR2 SAAADI.

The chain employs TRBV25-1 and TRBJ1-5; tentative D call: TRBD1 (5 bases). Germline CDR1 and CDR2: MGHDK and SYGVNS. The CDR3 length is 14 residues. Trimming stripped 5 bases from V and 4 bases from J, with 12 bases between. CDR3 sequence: CASSYGTENQPQHF. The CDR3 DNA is TGTGCCAGCAGTTACGGGACGGAGAATCAGCCCCAGCATTTT.

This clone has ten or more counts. The CDR3 region has the DNA TGTGCCAGCTCGCGGGGCAGGGATGGCTACACCTTC. Translation gives CASSRGRDGYTF. The gene calls are TRBV18 and TRBJ1-2; perhaps TRBD1 as D (5 bases). This CDR3 comprises 12 residues. Trimming stripped 6 bases from V and 6 bases from J, with 11 bases between. Germline loops: CDR1 KGHSH, CDR2 LQKENI.

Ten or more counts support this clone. DNA of the CDR3: TGTGCCAGCAGTTTAGAGTTGGGGGACGGTAATCAGCCCCAGCATTTT. Its translation is CASSLELGDGNQPQHF. The chain carries TRBV28 and TRBJ1-5, with a weak D call TRBD1 (5 bases). The CDR3 has 16 amino acids. In germline, CDR1 is MDHEN, CDR2 SYDVKM. V lost 2 bases, J lost 4 bases, and 15 bases lay in between.

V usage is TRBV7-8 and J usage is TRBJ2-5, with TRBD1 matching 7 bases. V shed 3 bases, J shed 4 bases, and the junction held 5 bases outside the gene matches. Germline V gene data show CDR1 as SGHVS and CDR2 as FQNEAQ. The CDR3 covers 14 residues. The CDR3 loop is CASSFRQGSETQYF. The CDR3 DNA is TGTGCCAGCAGCTTCAGACAGGGATCAGAGACCCAGTACTTC.

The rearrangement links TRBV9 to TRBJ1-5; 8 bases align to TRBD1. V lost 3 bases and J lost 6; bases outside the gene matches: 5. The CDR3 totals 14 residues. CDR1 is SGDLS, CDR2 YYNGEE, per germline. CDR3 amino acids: CASSAQGARQPQHF. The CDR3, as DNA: TGTGCCAGCAGCGCCCAGGGGGCTCGTCAGCCCCAGCATTTT.

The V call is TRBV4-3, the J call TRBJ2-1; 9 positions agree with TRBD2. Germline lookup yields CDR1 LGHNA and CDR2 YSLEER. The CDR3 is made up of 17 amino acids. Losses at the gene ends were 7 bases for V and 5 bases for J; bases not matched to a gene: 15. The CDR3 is CASKPSLGSGGNNEQFF. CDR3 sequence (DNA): TGCGCCAGCAAACCCTCGTTAGGTAGCGGGGGTAACAATGAGCAGTTCTTC.